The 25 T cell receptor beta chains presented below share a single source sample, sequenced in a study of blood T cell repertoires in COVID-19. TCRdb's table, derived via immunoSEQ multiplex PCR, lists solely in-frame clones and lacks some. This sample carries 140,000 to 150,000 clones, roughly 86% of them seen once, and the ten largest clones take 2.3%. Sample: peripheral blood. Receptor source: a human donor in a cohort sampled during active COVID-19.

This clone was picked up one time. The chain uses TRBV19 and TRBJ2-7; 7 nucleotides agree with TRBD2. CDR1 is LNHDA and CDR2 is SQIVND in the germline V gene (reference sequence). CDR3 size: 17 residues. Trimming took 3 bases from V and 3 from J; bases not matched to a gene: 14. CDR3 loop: CASSMVGGVGPDYEQYF. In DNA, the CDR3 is TGTGCCAGTAGTATGGTGGGAGGGGTCGGACCCGACTACGAGCAGTACTTC.

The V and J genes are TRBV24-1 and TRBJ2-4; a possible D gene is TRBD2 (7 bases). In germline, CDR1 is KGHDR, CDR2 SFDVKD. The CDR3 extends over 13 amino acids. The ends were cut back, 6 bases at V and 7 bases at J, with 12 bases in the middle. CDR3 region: CATSRGGQNIQYF. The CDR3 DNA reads TGTGCCACCAGTAGGGGGGGCCAGAACATTCAGTACTTC.

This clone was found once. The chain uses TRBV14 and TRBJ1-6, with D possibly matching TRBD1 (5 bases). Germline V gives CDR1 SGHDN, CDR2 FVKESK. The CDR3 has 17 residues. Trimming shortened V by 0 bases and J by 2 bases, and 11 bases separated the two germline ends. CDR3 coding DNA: TGTGCCAGCAGCCAAGATTCAGGGTCGACCTATAATTCACCCCTCCACTTT. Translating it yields CASSQDSGSTYNSPLHF.

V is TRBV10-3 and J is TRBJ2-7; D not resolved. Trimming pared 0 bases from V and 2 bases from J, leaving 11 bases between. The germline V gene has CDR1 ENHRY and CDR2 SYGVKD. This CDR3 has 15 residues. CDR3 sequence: CAISESSNRAYEQYF. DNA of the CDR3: TGTGCCATCAGTGAGTCTAGTAACCGAGCCTACGAGCAGTACTTC.

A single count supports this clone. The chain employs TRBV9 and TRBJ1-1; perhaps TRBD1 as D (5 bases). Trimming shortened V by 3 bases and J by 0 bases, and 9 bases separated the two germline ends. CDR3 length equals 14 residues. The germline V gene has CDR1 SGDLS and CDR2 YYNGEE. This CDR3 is CASSGRGMNTEAFF. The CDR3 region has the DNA TGTGCCAGCAGCGGAAGGGGCATGAACACTGAAGCTTTCTTT.

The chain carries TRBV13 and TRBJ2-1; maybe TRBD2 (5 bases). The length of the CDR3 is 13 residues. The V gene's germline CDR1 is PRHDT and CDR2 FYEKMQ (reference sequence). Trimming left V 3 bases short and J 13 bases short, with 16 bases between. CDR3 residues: CASSLTLTRSQFF. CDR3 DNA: TGTGCCAGCAGCTTGACCCTTACTAGATCTCAGTTCTTC.

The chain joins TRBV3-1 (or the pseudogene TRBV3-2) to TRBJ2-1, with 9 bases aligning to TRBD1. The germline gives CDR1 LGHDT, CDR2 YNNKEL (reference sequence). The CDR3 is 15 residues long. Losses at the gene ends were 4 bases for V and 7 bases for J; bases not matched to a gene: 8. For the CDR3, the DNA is TGTGCCAGCAGCCTGGGACAGGGTTTTGGGAATGAGCAGTTCTTC. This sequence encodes CASSLGQGFGNEQFF.

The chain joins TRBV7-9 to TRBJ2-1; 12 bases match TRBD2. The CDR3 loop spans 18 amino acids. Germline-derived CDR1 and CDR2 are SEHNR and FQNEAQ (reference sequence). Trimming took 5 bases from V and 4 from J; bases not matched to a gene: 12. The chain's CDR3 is CASSRLAGVARRYNEQFF. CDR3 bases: TGTGCCAGCAGCCGACTAGCGGGAGTCGCCCGTCGATACAATGAGCAGTTCTTC.

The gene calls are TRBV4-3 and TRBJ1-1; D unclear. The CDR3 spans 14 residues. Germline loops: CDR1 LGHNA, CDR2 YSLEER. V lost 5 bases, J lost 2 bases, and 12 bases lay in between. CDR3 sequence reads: CASSLSAGNTEAFF. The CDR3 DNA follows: TGCGCCAGCAGCTTATCTGCAGGAAACACTGAAGCTTTCTTT.

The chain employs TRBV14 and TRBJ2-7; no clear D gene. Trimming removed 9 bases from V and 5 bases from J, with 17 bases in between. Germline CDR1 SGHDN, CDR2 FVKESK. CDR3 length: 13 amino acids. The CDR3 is CASTGPHPHEQYF. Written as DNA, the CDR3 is TGTGCCAGTACCGGTCCTCACCCTCACGAGCAGTACTTC. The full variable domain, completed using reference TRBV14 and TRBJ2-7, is EAGVTQFPSHSVIEKGQTVTLRCDPISGHDNLYWYRRVMGKEIKFLLHFVKESKQDESGMPNNRFLAERTGGTYSTLKVQPAELEDSGVYFCASTGPHPHEQYFGPGTRLTVT.

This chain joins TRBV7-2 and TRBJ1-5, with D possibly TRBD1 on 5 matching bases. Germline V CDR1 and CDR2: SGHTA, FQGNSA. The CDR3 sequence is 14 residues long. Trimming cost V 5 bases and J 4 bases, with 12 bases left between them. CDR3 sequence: CASSLGGENQPQHF. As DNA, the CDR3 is TGTGCCAGCAGCCTCGGGGGAGAAAATCAGCCCCAGCATTTT.

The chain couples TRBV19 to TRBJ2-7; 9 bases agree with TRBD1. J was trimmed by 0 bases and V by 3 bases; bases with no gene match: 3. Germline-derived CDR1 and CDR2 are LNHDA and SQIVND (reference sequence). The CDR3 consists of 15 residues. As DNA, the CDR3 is TGTGCCAGTAGTATCGAGACAGGGGGCTCCTACGAGCAGTACTTC. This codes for CASSIETGGSYEQYF.

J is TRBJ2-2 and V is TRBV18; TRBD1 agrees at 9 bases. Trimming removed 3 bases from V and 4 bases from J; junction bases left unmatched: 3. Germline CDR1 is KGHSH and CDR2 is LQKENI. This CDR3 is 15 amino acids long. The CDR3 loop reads CASSPRDRATGELFF. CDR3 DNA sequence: TGTGCCAGCTCACCCCGGGACAGGGCCACCGGGGAGCTGTTTTTT.

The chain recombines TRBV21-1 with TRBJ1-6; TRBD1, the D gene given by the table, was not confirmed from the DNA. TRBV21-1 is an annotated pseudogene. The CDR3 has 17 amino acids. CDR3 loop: CASRSWDREFTNSPLHF. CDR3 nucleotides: TGTGCCAGCAGATCATGGGACAGGGAATTTACGAATTCACCCCTCCACTTT.

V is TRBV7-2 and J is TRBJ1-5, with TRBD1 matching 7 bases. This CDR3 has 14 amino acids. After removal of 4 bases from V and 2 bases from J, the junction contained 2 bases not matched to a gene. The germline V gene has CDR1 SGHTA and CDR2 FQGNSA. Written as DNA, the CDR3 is TGTGCCAGCAGCTCCGACAGGGGCAATCAGCCCCAGCATTTT. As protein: CASSSDRGNQPQHF. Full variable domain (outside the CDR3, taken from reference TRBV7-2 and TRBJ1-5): GAGVSQSPSNKVTEKGKDVELRCDPISGHTALYWYRQSLGQGLEFLIYFQGNSAPDKSGLPSDRFSAERTGGSVSTLTIQRTQQEDSAVYLCASSSDRGNQPQHFGDGTRLSIL.

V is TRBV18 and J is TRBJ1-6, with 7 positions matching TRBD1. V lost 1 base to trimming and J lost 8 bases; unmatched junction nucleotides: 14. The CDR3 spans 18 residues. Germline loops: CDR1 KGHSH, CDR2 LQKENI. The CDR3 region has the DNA TGTGCCAGCTCACCACTTCCGGGACAGAGGGGATTCGATTCACCCCTCCACTTT. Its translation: CASSPLPGQRGFDSPLHF.

CDR3 in amino acids: CASSTQTGADEQFF. The CDR3 DNA reads as TGTGCCAGTAGTACCCAGACAGGGGCGGATGAGCAGTTCTTC. The chain is built from TRBV19 and TRBJ2-1; 8 bases are a match to TRBD1. J gave up 8 bases and V 4 bases, and 7 bases lay outside the gene matches. Germline lookup yields CDR1 LNHDA and CDR2 SQIVND (reference sequence). This CDR3 has 14 residues.

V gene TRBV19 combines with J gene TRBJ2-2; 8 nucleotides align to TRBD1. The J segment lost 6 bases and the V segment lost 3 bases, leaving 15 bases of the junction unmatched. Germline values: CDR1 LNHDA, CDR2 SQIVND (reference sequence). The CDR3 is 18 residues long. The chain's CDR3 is CASSIGTGWDLGAGELFF. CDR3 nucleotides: TGTGCCAGTAGTATCGGGACAGGATGGGATTTAGGGGCCGGGGAGCTGTTTTTT.

Here the CDR3 DNA reads TGTGCCAGCAGTGACCACGCTGGGCCCAGCACAGATACGCAGTATTTT. Amino acids: CASSDHAGPSTDTQYF. The rearrangement uses TRBV6-4 and TRBJ2-3; D ambiguous. Germline lookup yields CDR1 MRHNA and CDR2 SNTAGT. Deletions cut 2 bases from V and 0 bases from J, with 12 bases between. The length of the CDR3 is 16 residues.

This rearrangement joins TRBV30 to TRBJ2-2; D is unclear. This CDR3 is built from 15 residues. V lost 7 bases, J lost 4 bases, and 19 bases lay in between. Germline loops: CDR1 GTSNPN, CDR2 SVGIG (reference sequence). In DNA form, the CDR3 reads TGTGCCTCCCGACGGAGCCCGATCGCCACCGGGGAGCTGTTTTTT. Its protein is CASRRSPIATGELFF. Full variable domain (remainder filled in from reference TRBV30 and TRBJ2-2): SQTIHQWPATLVQPVGSPLSLECTVEGTSNPNLYWYRQAAGRGLQLLFYSVGIGQISSEVPQNLSASRPQDRQFILSSKKLLLSDSGFYLCASRRSPIATGELFFGEGSRLTVL.

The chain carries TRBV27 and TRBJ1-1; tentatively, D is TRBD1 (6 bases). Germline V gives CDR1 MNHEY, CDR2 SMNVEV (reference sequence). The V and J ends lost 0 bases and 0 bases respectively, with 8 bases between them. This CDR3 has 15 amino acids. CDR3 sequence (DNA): TGTGCCAGCAGTTTATCGAACAGGGTGAACACTGAAGCTTTCTTT. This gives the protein CASSLSNRVNTEAFF.

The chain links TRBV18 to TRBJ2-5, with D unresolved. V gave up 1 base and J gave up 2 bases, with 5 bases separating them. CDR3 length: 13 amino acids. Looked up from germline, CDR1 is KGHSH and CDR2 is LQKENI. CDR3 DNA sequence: TGTGCCAGCTCACCACTTAGACAAGAGACCCAGTACTTC. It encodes CASSPLRQETQYF.

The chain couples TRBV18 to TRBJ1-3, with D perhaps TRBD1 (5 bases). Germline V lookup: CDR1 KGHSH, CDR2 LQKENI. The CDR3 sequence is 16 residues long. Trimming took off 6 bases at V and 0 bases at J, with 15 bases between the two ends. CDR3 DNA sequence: TGTGCCAGCTCTCCTTACGACAGCGCCTCTGGAAACACCATATATTTT. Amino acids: CASSPYDSASGNTIYF.

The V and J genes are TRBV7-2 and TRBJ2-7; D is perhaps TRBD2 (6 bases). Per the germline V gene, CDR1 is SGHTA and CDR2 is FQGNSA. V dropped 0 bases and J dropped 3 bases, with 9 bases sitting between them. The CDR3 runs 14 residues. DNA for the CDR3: TGTGCCAGCAGCTTAGCGGAGGGTAACTACGAGCAGTACTTC. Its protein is CASSLAEGNYEQYF.

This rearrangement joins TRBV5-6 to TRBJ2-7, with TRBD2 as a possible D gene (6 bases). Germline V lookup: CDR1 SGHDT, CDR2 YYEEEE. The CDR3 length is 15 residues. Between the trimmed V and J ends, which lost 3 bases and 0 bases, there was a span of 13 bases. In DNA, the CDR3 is TGTGCCAGCAGCTCCACTTTCGGGGGCTCCTACGAGCAGTACTTC. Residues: CASSSTFGGSYEQYF. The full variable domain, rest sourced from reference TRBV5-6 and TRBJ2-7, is DAGVTQSPTHLIKTRGQQVTLRCSPKSGHDTVSWYQQALGQGPQFIFQYYEEEERQRGNFPDRFSGHQFPNYSSELNVNALLLGDSALYLCASSSTFGGSYEQYFGPGTRLTVT.